This T cell receptor beta chain was retrieved from a study of OX40 agonist ivuxolimab in advanced cancers. Study-wide background: Ivuxolimab, an agonist antibody against OX40 (CD134), was given to patients. Enrolled patients in dose escalation had cancers that were hepatocellular carcinoma, melanoma, renal cell or head and neck cancer. Males comprised about 84% of the group, whose mean age was roughly 64 years (range roughly 23 to 80).

Sequencing used immunoSEQ multiplex PCR; TCRdb keeps in-frame clones, though not all of them. The sample includes approximately 38,000 clones, roughly 80% of them seen just once. Patients were ineligible given autoimmune disease history or systemic immunosuppression. CDR1 is SGHVS and CDR2 is FQNEAQ in the germline V gene. This CDR3 has 14 amino acids. V was pared by 5 bases and J by 4 bases, with 15 bases between. The specimen was CD4+ or CD8+ T cells sorted from blood, collected in a trial of the OX40 agonist ivuxolimab. This sequence joins TRBV7-8 and TRBJ2-7; possible D gene TRBD2, 5 bases. The TCR sequence derives from an adult with an advanced solid tumor such as melanoma, head and neck, liver or kidney cancer. CDR3 nucleotide sequence: TGTGCCAGCAGCCCCCCGGAGACGGGGTACGAGCAGTACTTC. This encodes CASSPPETGYEQYF. Full variable domain (rest looked up from reference TRBV7-8 and TRBJ2-7): GAGVSQSPRYKVAKRGQDVALRCDPISGHVSLFWYQQALGQGPEFLTYFQNEAQLDKSGLPSDRFFAERPEGSVSTLKIQRTQQEDSAVYLCASSPPETGYEQYFGPGTRLTVT.